The rows below give T cell receptor beta chains drawn from one sample of a study of shared clonotypes between healthy human individuals. Using immunoSEQ multiplex PCR, the repertoire was profiled, and TCRdb retains in-frame clones only, with some absent. Among 1.5 million to 2.5 million clones listed, just under 95% were seen once. The sample consisted of naive CD8+ T cells sorted from blood. These TCRs come from a man aged 18 to 35 in good health. The CDR3 runs from the conserved cysteine through the conserved F or W. The order of the fields is V gene, J gene, CDR3 protein.

TRBV7-9	TRBJ2-1	CASSPRTGGLAGQFF
TRBV27	TRBJ2-2	CASSSRLGNTGELFF
TRBV7-6	TRBJ2-1	CASSLGGGYNEQFF
TRBV5-1	TRBJ2-5	CASGPLGETQYF
TRBV28	TRBJ2-7	CASSLAAGTETYEQYF
TRBV28	TRBJ1-5	CASRKQGYQPQHF
TRBV19	TRBJ2-7	CASSNRLDYEQYF
TRBV18	TRBJ1-3	CASSPPGQGDTIYF
TRBV7-2	TRBJ1-1	CASSLWSWTEAFF
TRBV4-1	TRBJ1-4	CASSQVPQGEDEKLFF
TRBV9	TRBJ1-3	CASSQPGVSGNTIYF
TRBV9	TRBJ2-7	CASSVDAGGFYEQYF
TRBV11-2	TRBJ2-1	CASSLGGSYNEQFF
TRBV29-1	TRBJ2-7	CSVLGDYSYEQYF
TRBV19	TRBJ2-6	CASSIDPESLLTF
TRBV4-3	TRBJ2-5	CASSQDLLAGGGTQYF
TRBV4-2	TRBJ2-1	CASSQIPSGFYNEQFF
TRBV6-6	TRBJ1-2	CASSNTMGEFNYGYTF
TRBV7-9	TRBJ2-2	CASSLESGVGELFF
TRBV6-7	TRBJ2-5	CASTHRWTKLQETQYF
TRBV19	TRBJ2-7	CASSTVLGAGYEQYF
TRBV15	TRBJ2-7	CATSRDRGDTAYEQYF
TRBV28	TRBJ2-7	CASSRQDGGGLYEQYF
TRBV1	TRBJ2-1	CTSSLRLAGVAYNEQFF
TRBV7-9	TRBJ2-1	CASSLTTGNNEQFF
TRBV5-6	TRBJ2-7	CASSISTGTDSYEQYF
TRBV28	TRBJ1-2	CASSFAGTGPYGYTF
TRBV9	TRBJ1-3	CASSVRSGPSTSGNTIYF
TRBV28	TRBJ2-1	CASSLWPRADLSSYNEQFF